One sample yielded the 14 T cell receptor beta chains listed below, sequenced in a study of blood T cell repertoires in COVID-19. Here immunoSEQ multiplex PCR was the method, and the copy in TCRdb shows in-frame clones only, minus some. Seen here are around 200,000 clones, about 86% observed once, and the top ten hold 2.2%. Sequenced sample: peripheral blood. These receptors originate from a woman aged 50 to 65 with acute or convalescent COVID-19.

The chain recombines TRBV11-2 with TRBJ2-5; D perhaps matches TRBD2 (7 bases). CDR3 length equals 16 residues. Trimming removed 6 bases at V and 5 bases at J, with 22 bases between. From germline, CDR1 is SGHAT and CDR2 FQNNGV. CDR3: CASSPVGGLGEETQYF. CDR3 sequence (DNA): TGTGCCAGCAGTCCAGTGGGGGGGCTTGGCGAGGAGACCCAGTACTTC.

V and J are TRBV5-1 and TRBJ2-2; TRBD2 might be the D (5 bases). This CDR3 region has 15 residues. From germline, CDR1 is SGHRS and CDR2 YFSETQ. V was shortened by 0 bases and J by 5 bases, with 11 bases between the two germline ends. CDR3 sequence (DNA): TGCGCCAGCAGCTTGGGAGCTACGGGAACCGGGGAGCTGTTTTTT. This sequence encodes CASSLGATGTGELFF.

The V and J genes are TRBV3-1 (or the pseudogene TRBV3-2) and TRBJ2-5; the D gene is possibly TRBD1 (6 bases). Trimming took off 0 bases at V and 5 bases at J, with 19 bases between the two ends. This CDR3 comprises 17 residues. The germline V gene encodes CDR1 LGHDT and CDR2 YNNKEL (reference sequence). The chain's CDR3 is CASSQDRAGFRGETQYF. In nucleotides, the CDR3 is TGTGCCAGCAGCCAAGATAGGGCGGGTTTCAGGGGCGAGACCCAGTACTTC.

This chain joins TRBV7-8 and TRBJ1-6; 9 bases are shared with TRBD1. CDR1 SGHVS and CDR2 FQNEAQ come from the germline V gene. Trimming at V came to 5 bases and at J to 7 bases, leaving 6 bases not matched to a gene. CDR3 length: 15 amino acids. The CDR3 DNA is TGTGCCAGCAGCCCTGGACAGGGGAACAATTCACCCCTCCACTTT. Residues: CASSPGQGNNSPLHF.

This clone was counted only a few times. J is TRBJ1-1 and V is TRBV12-3 or TRBV12-4; possibly TRBD1 for D (5 bases). The V end was cut by 5 bases, the J end by 1 base, with 8 bases between. The CDR3 loop spans 13 amino acids. The CDR3 reads CASSTGQNTEAFF. The CDR3 bases are TGTGCCAGCAGTACCGGACAGAACACTGAAGCTTTCTTT.

This clone appeared once. The chain's CDR3 is CASSPRGSSTDTQYF. The CDR3 DNA reads as TGTGCCAGCAGCCCCCGGGGTTCTAGCACAGATACGCAGTATTTT. The V call is TRBV7-2, the J call TRBJ2-3; the D gene is possibly TRBD2 (5 bases). The CDR3 has 15 residues. From germline, CDR1 is SGHTA and CDR2 FQGNSA. The V gene lost 5 bases and the J gene lost 0 bases, with 12 bases spanning the gap.

This chain connects TRBV24-1 to TRBJ2-1, with 10 bases identical to TRBD1. The ends lost 4 bases at V and 6 bases at J; junction bases unmatched: 11. The CDR3 is made up of 17 amino acids. Germline CDR1 is KGHDR and CDR2 is SFDVKD. This CDR3 is CATSDPRPGTGVNEQFF. The CDR3 nucleotides read TGTGCCACCAGTGACCCTCGTCCCGGGACAGGGGTCAATGAGCAGTTCTTC.

This clone was observed a single time. This chain links TRBV7-2 with TRBJ2-3; tentative D call: TRBD2 (6 bases). Trimming removed 2 bases from V and 3 bases from J, with 18 bases in between. This CDR3 is built from 17 residues. Per germline, CDR1 SGHTA and CDR2 FQGNSA. CDR3 in amino acids: CASSLFVGGGGTDTQYF. CDR3 nucleotides: TGTGCCAGCAGCTTATTTGTGGGGGGAGGTGGGACAGATACGCAGTATTTT.

V gene TRBV25-1 combines with J gene TRBJ2-5; D perhaps matches TRBD1 (5 bases). The V and J ends lost 3 bases and 7 bases respectively, with 18 bases between them. Germline lookup yields CDR1 MGHDK and CDR2 SYGVNS. This CDR3 is built from 15 residues. The CDR3 here is CASSDPQARRRTQYF. CDR3 sequence (DNA): TGTGCCAGCAGTGACCCACAGGCCCGGCGTAGGACCCAGTACTTC. The variable domain in full, with the rest retrieved from reference TRBV25-1 and TRBJ2-5, is EADIYQTPRYLVIGTGKKITLECSQTMGHDKMYWYQQDPGMELHLIHYSYGVNSTEKGDLSSESTVSRIRTEHFPLTLESARPSHTSQYLCASSDPQARRRTQYFGPGTRLLVL.

This chain joins TRBV5-1 and TRBJ1-2, with TRBD1 as a possible D gene (5 bases). Trimming took 0 bases from V and 4 from J, leaving 13 bases between them. The germline V gene encodes CDR1 SGHRS and CDR2 YFSETQ. This CDR3 has 15 residues. Written as DNA, the CDR3 is TGCGCCAGCAGCTTGGGCGGGACTGACCCCTATGGCTACACCTTC. Protein product: CASSLGGTDPYGYTF.

The chain couples TRBV6-6 to TRBJ1-1; D gene ambiguous. Germline assignment: CDR1 MNHNY and CDR2 SVGAGI (reference sequence). The V end was cut by 5 bases, the J end by 7 bases, with 11 bases between. CDR3 length: 12 residues. Written as DNA, the CDR3 is TGTGCCAGCAGTCAATACGGTTATGAAGCTTTCTTT. It specifies CASSQYGYEAFF.

The chain links TRBV11-3 to TRBJ2-3, with 13 bases lining up with TRBD2. The germline V gene has CDR1 SGHNT and CDR2 YENEEA. This CDR3 is built from 15 residues. J lost 6 bases, V lost 5 bases, and 5 bases had no gene match. CDR3 sequence (DNA): TGTGCCAGCAGCCTCGGACTAGCGGGGGCGGATACGCAGTATTTT. This translates into CASSLGLAGADTQYF. The complete variable domain, with remaining parts taken from reference TRBV11-3 and TRBJ2-3, reads EAGVVQSPRYKIIEKKQPVAFWCNPISGHNTLYWYLQNLGQGPELLIRYENEEAVDDSQLPKDRFSAERLKGVDSTLKIQPAELGDSAVYLCASSLGLAGADTQYFGPGTRLTVL.

The V and J genes are TRBV10-3 and TRBJ1-1; D is unresolved. The germline V gene encodes CDR1 ENHRY and CDR2 SYGVKD. The CDR3 loop spans 13 amino acids. The V and J ends lost 3 bases and 5 bases respectively, with 10 bases between them. The CDR3 region has the DNA TGTGCCATCAGTGATGAGGGTTGGACTGAAGCTTTCTTT. Its protein product is CAISDEGWTEAFF.

The chain is built from TRBV7-9 and TRBJ2-7; 9 bases line up with TRBD1. CDR1 and CDR2 from the germline V gene are SEHNR and FQNEAQ (reference sequence). V lost 5 bases, J lost 5 bases, and 10 bases stayed unmatched. The CDR3 has 15 residues. The CDR3: CASSRTGTGKNEQYF. The CDR3 bases are TGTGCCAGCAGCAGAACCGGGACAGGGAAGAACGAGCAGTACTTC.